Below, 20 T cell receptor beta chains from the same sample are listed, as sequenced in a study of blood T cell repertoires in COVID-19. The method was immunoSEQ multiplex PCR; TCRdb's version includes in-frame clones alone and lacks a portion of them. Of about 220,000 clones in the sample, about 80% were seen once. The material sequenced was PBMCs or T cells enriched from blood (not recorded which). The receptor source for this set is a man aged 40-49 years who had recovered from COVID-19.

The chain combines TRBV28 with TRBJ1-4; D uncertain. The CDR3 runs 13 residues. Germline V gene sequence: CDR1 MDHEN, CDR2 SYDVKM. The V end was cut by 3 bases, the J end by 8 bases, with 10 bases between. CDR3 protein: CASSLGRSEKLFF. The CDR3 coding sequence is TGTGCCAGCAGTTTGGGCAGGTCAGAAAAACTGTTTTTT.

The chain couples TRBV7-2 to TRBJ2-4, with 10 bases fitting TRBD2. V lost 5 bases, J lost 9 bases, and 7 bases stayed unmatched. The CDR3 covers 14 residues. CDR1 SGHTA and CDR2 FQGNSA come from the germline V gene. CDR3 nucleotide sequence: TGTGCCAGCAGCGAATTAGCGGGGGGCGGCATTCAGTACTTC. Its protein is CASSELAGGGIQYF.

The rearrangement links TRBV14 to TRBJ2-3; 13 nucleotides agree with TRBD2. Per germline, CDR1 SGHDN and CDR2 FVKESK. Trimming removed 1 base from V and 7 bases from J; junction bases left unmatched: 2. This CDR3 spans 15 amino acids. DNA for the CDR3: TGTGCCAGCAGCCAAGGGACTAGCGGGGGTTATACGCAGTATTTT. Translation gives CASSQGTSGGYTQYF.

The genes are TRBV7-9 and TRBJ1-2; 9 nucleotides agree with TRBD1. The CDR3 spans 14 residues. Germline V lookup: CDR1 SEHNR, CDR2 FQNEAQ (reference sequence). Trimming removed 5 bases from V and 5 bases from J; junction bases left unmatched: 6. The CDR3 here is CASSPPDRGYGYTF. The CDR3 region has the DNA TGTGCCAGCAGCCCTCCGGACAGGGGTTATGGCTACACCTTC.

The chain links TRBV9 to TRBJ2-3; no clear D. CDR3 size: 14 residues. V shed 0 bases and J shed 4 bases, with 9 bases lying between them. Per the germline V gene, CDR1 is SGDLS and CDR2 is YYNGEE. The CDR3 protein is CASSVDQSADTQYF. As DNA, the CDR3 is TGTGCCAGCAGCGTAGACCAGTCCGCAGATACGCAGTATTTT.

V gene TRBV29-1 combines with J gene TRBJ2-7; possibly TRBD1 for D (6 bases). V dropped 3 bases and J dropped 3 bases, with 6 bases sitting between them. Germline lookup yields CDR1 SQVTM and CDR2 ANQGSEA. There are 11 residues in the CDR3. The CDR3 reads CSVDRGYEQYF. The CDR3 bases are TGCAGCGTTGACAGGGGCTACGAGCAGTACTTC.

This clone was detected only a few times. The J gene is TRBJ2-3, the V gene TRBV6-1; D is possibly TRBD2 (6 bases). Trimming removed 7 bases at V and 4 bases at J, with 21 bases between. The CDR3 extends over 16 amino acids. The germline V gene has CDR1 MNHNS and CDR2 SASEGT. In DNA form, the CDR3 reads TGTGCCAGCACTGAGGGCGGGACGGGGCGGGCAGATACGCAGTATTTT. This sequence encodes CASTEGGTGRADTQYF.

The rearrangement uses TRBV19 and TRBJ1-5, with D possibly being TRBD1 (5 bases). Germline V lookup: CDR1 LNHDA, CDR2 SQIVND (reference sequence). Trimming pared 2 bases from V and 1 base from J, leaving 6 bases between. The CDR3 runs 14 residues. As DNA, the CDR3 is TGTGCCAGTAGTATAAAGGGGAGCAATCAGCCCCAGCATTTT. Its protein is CASSIKGSNQPQHF.

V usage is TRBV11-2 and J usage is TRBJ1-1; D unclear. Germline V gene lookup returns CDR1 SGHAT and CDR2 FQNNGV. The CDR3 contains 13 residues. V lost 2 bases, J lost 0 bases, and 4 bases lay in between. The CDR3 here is CASSLRVNTEAFF. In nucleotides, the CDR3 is TGTGCCAGCAGCTTACGCGTGAACACTGAAGCTTTCTTT.

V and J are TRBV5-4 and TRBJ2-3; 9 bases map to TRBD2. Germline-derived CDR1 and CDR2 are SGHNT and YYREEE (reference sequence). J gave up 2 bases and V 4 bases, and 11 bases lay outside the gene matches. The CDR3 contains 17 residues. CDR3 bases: TGTGCCAGCAGCCAGGGACTAGCTCGGACGTACACAGATACGCAGTATTTT. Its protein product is CASSQGLARTYTDTQYF.

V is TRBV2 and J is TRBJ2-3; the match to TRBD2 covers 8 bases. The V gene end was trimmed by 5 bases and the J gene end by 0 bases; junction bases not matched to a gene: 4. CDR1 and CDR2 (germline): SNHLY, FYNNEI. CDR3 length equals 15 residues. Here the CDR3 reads CASSLAGISTDTQYF. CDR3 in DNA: TGTGCCAGCAGTTTAGCGGGGATTAGCACAGATACGCAGTATTTT.

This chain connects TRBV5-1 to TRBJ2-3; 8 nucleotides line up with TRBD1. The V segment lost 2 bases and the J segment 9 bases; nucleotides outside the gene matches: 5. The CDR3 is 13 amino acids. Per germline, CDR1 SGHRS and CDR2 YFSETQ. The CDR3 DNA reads TGCGCCAGCAGCTTAGGACAGGGCGGAACGCAGTATTTT. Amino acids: CASSLGQGGTQYF.

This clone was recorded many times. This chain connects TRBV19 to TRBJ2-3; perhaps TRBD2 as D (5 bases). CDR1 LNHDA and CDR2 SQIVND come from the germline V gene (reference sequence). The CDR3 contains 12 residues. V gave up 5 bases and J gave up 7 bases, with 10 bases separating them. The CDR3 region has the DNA TGTGCCAGTAGTGCGGGTTATAATACGCAGTATTTT. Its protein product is CASSAGYNTQYF.

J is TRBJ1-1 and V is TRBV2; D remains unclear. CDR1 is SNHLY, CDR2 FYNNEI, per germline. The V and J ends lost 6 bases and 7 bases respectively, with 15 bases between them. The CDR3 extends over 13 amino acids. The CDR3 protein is CASSDRSGSEAFF. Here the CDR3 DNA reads TGTGCCAGCAGCGACCGGTCGGGGAGTGAAGCTTTCTTT.

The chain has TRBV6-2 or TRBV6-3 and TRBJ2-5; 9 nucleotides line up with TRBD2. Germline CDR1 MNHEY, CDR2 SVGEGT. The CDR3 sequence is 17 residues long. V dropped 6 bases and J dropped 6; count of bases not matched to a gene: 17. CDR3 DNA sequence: TGTGCCAGCAGCCCCGCGGGGCGCGGGGGGGTAGTTAAGACCCAGTACTTC. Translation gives CASSPAGRGGVVKTQYF.

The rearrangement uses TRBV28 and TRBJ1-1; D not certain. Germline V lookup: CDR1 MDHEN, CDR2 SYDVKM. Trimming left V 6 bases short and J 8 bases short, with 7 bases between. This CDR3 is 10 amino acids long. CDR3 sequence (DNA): TGTGCCAGCAGCGCCAGAGAAGCTTTCTTT. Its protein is CASSAREAFF.

CDR3 in amino acids: CASLLADTYEQYF. In DNA form, the CDR3 reads TGTGCCAGTTTACTAGCGGACACCTACGAGCAGTACTTC. The genes are TRBV2 and TRBJ2-7; TRBD2 aligns across 8 bases. The CDR3 has 13 residues. The V and J ends lost 9 bases and 2 bases, in that order; junction bases with no gene match: 6. From germline, CDR1 is SNHLY and CDR2 FYNNEI.

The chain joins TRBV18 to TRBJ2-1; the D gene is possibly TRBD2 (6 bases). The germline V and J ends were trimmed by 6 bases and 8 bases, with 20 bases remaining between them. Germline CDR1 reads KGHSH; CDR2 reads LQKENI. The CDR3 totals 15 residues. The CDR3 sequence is CASSPGLIQSDEQFF. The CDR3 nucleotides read TGTGCCAGCTCTCCTGGACTAATCCAATCTGATGAGCAGTTCTTC.

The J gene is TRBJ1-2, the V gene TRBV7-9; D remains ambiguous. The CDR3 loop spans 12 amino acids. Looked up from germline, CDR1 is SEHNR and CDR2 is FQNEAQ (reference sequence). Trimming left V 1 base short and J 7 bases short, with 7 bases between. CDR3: CASSLDLFGYTF. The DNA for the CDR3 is TGTGCCAGCAGCTTAGATCTTTTTGGCTACACCTTC.

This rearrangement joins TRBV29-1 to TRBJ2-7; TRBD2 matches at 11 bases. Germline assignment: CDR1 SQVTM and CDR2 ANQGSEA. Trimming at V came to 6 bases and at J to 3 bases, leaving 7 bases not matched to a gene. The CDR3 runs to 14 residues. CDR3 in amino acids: CSVRLAGKGYEQYF. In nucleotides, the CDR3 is TGCAGCGTGCGACTAGCGGGAAAAGGCTACGAGCAGTACTTC.